Sequencing of this T cell receptor (beta chain) was carried out in a study of cytomegalovirus exposure and HLA in healthy donors. Study-wide background: Earlier, 150 million to 200 million T cells were analyzed, and 90 million to 140 million unique TCR beta sequences were found among them. Overall study findings and caveats: A reported reduction in N-insertions relative to the approximately 640-donor mean was seen in an Asian-associated ancestry cluster in a later analysis. For most subjects, TCR beta sequences were reported to predict HLA-A and HLA-B alleles with accuracy. Of the V segments, some could not be distinguished, including TRBV6-2 and TRBV6-3, and were excluded.

PCR amplification relied on 60 Vbeta primers (plus 13 Jbeta primers). Profiling relied on immunoSEQ multiplex PCR, and the TCRdb table lists in-frame clones only, not all of them. The sample holds tens of thousands of clones. CDR1 and CDR2 from the germline V gene are SGHRS and YFSETQ. V dropped 0 bases and J dropped 7 bases, with 13 bases sitting between them. The CDR3 loop spans 14 amino acids. Worth noting for this clone: Its matching antigen is unknown.

The sample comprised PBMCs. This receptor was taken from a woman aged 18-29 years in good health and CMV-seronegative. The V call is TRBV5-1, the J call TRBJ1-2; D possibly corresponds to TRBD1 (5 bases). As DNA, the CDR3 is TGCGCCAGCAGCTTGGGTCAGGGTGATAGTGGCTACACCTTC. Translating gives CASSLGQGDSGYTF.